Presented here are 30 T cell receptor beta chains from one specimen sequenced in a study of CD8+CD57+ T cells in acquired aplastic anemia (dated by TCRdb to 2016 to 2019). Sequenced using an Illumina HiSeq 2000. TCR beta VDJ combination and CDR3 sequence profiling used genomic DNA as the template. TCRdb took the public reads, trimmed them with fastp at Q25, ran MiXCR for clone calling and kept in-frame beta chains. Rows matching on CDR3 protein sequence are summarized as one entry with the most common DNA and genes. The sample table records 250,000 to 350,000 distinct CDR3 sequences; around 60% of these occur just once. Clones ranked in the top ten supply around 7.6% of the sample. Sequencing was done on a sample of sorted CD4+, CD8+, or CD8+CD57+ T cells (not recorded which) from PBMCs. Source of these receptors: a human donor with severe aplastic anemia or a healthy control (not recorded which).

The chain employs TRBV9 and TRBJ1-1; unclear D gene. The CDR3 consists of 15 residues. The V end lost 0 bases, the J end lost 1 base, and 10 bases lay between the germline ends. Germline V gene sequence: CDR1 SGDLS, CDR2 YYNGEE. CDR3 in DNA: TGTGCCAGCAGCGTAGACCCGAGTGAGAACACTGAAGCTTTCTTT. This encodes CASSVDPSENTEAFF.

The J gene is TRBJ1-1, the V gene TRBV15; 10 positions match TRBD1. The V gene end was trimmed by 3 bases and the J gene end by 6 bases; junction bases not matched to a gene: 4. CDR3 length equals 14 residues. Germline CDR1 and CDR2: LNHNV and YYDKDF (reference sequence). The CDR3 nucleotides read TGTGCCACCAGCAGTGTGGACAGGGGGGCTGAAGCTTTCTTT. Protein product: CATSSVDRGAEAFF.

The chain joins TRBV12-3 or TRBV12-4 to TRBJ2-2; D ambiguous. CDR3 length equals 13 residues. V was trimmed by 4 bases and J by 7 bases, leaving 10 bases between them. This CDR3 reads CASSSSYSGELFF. For the CDR3, the DNA is TGTGCCAGCAGTTCCTCCTATAGCGGGGAGCTGTTTTTT.

This clonotype has ten or more counts. This chain uses TRBV30 with TRBJ2-6, with 8 bases lining up with TRBD1. The CDR3 extends over 13 amino acids. Trimming at V came to 8 bases and at J to 3 bases, leaving 3 bases not matched to a gene. Germline lookup yields CDR1 GTSNPN and CDR2 SVGIG (reference sequence). CDR3 amino acids: CAGQGYGANVLTF. The CDR3 DNA sequence: TGTGCCGGACAGGGTTATGGGGCCAACGTCCTGACTTTC.

This clonotype was seen a few times. CDR3 sequence (DNA): TGCAGTGCTAGAGATTTGGGCGCAGGGACCTACGAGCAGTACTTC. This encodes CSARDLGAGTYEQYF. The chain carries TRBV20-1 and TRBJ2-7, with D perhaps TRBD1 (5 bases). Trimming cost V 0 bases and J 2 bases, with 14 bases left between them. Germline assignment: CDR1 DFQATT and CDR2 SNEGSKA (reference sequence). This CDR3 is built from 15 residues.

The V gene is TRBV20-1, the J gene TRBJ1-2; maybe TRBD1 (5 bases). Germline V gives CDR1 DFQATT, CDR2 SNEGSKA (reference sequence). V dropped 1 base and J dropped 4 bases, with 16 bases sitting between them. The CDR3 length is 15 residues. The CDR3 reads CSARVQWGGSYGYTF. The DNA for the CDR3 is TGCAGTGCTAGAGTCCAGTGGGGCGGTAGCTATGGCTACACCTTC.

The rearrangement links TRBV28 to TRBJ1-5, with 7 bases aligning to TRBD1. The V and J ends lost 5 bases and 8 bases, in that order; junction bases with no gene match: 12. The CDR3 is 15 residues long. Germline V gene lookup returns CDR1 MDHEN and CDR2 SYDVKM. The CDR3 DNA sequence: TGTGCCAGCAGTCCTTGGACAGGTCTCGGGAAGCCCCAGCATTTT. It is translated as CASSPWTGLGKPQHF.

The count of this clonotype is one. The J gene is TRBJ2-3, the V gene TRBV19, with a tentative D call TRBD2 (5 bases). Trimming took 1 base from V and 1 from J, leaving 12 bases between them. CDR1 is LNHDA and CDR2 is SQIVND in the germline V gene (reference sequence). This CDR3 spans 16 amino acids. The CDR3 protein is CASSIVRMGGTDTQYF. In DNA form, the CDR3 reads TGTGCCAGTAGTATAGTCCGGATGGGAGGCACAGATACGCAGTATTTT.

V is TRBV5-1 and J is TRBJ2-7, with TRBD2 matching over 7 bases. This CDR3 region has 12 residues. Germline loops: CDR1 SGHRS, CDR2 YFSETQ. The V gene end was trimmed by 4 bases and the J gene end by 7 bases; junction bases not matched to a gene: 5. As DNA, the CDR3 is TGCGCCAGCAGCCAACGGACTAGAGAGCAGTACTTC. This codes for CASSQRTREQYF.

This rearrangement joins TRBV9 to TRBJ1-5; D is unresolved. Germline assignment: CDR1 SGDLS and CDR2 YYNGEE. V gave up 0 bases and J gave up 7 bases, with 8 bases separating them. The CDR3 is 13 amino acids. In DNA form, the CDR3 reads TGTGCCAGCAGCGTAGAGGGAGGACAGCCCCAGCATTTT. Translation gives CASSVEGGQPQHF.

This clonotype is a singleton in its sample. The CDR3 carries no conserved terminal phenylalanine or tryptophan, so it likely arises from a read error. The rearrangement uses TRBV6-5 and TRBJ1-1; possibly TRBD1 for D (5 bases). Trimming stripped 6 bases from V and 1 base from J, with 9 bases between. Germline lookup yields CDR1 MNHEY and CDR2 SVGAGI. The CDR3 runs to 13 residues. For the CDR3, the DNA is TGTGCCAGCAGGAGGGACGGGAACACTGAAGCTTTCCCT. It encodes CASRRDGNTEAFP.

The rearrangement joins TRBV20-1 to TRBJ2-2, with D possibly being TRBD1 (8 bases). This CDR3 is 15 amino acids long. The V and J ends lost 7 bases and 5 bases respectively, with 20 bases between them. Germline lookup yields CDR1 DFQATT and CDR2 SNEGSKA (reference sequence). The DNA of the CDR3 is TGCAGTGTTACAGGGGGGGCAGGGCAGACCGGGGAGCTGTTTTTT. Its translation is CSVTGGAGQTGELFF.

This clonotype was seen many times. This chain joins TRBV9 and TRBJ2-1; D unclear. This CDR3 comprises 15 residues. Germline V gene lookup returns CDR1 SGDLS and CDR2 YYNGEE. Trimming took off 3 bases at V and 6 bases at J, with 16 bases between the two ends. The CDR3 DNA reads TGTGCCAGCAGCGCCCGACCCACGAGGCGCAATGAGCAGTTCTTC. This sequence encodes CASSARPTRRNEQFF.

Ten or more counts support this clonotype. V gene TRBV9 combines with J gene TRBJ1-5; D is ambiguous. This CDR3 region has 15 residues. Germline assignment: CDR1 SGDLS and CDR2 YYNGEE. Trimming removed 4 bases from V and 4 bases from J, with 15 bases in between. In nucleotides, the CDR3 is TGTGCCAGCAGCCCACTCGTGGGTTCTAATCAGCCCCAGCATTTT. Protein sequence: CASSPLVGSNQPQHF.

Remarks on this clonotype: Possible read error: a much larger clone is one base away. The chain combines TRBV13 with TRBJ2-1, with 10 bases lining up with TRBD1. This CDR3 has 15 amino acids. The germline V gene encodes CDR1 PRHDT and CDR2 FYEKMQ (reference sequence). The CDR3 bases are TGTGCCAGCAGCTTAGGGGCGGGGGACAGGGGACACCAGTCCTTC. It yields the protein CASSLGAGDRGHQSF. Full variable domain (rest looked up from reference TRBV13 and TRBJ2-1): AAGVIQSPRHLIKEKRETATLKCYPIPRHDTVYWYQQGPGQDPQFLISFYEKMQSDKGSIPDRFSAQQFSDYHSELNMSSLELGDSALYFCASSLGAGDRGHQSFGPGTRLTVL.

A remark on this clonotype: Compared with germline, one end of the junction differs, possibly owing to a read error. The genes are TRBV12-3 or TRBV12-4 and TRBJ1-2; D gene unclear. CDR3 length equals 13 residues. CDR3 DNA: TGTGCCAGCAGTTCCCGGGGAGACTATGACTACACCTTC. It yields the protein CASSSRGDYDYTF.

CDR3 sequence reads: CAINGLGNTGELFF. The CDR3 DNA is TGTGCCATCAATGGGCTCGGGAACACCGGGGAGCTGTTTTTT. The gene calls are TRBV10-3 and TRBJ2-2, with D unclear. CDR3 length: 14 amino acids. CDR1 and CDR2 (germline): ENHRY, SYGVKD. Trimming left V 7 bases short and J 1 base short, with 10 bases between.

Points on this clonotype: The conserved phenylalanine or tryptophan is not found at the CDR3 terminus, so this likely reflects a read error. This chain connects TRBV20-1 to TRBJ1-1; unclear D gene. Germline V gene sequence: CDR1 DFQATT, CDR2 SNEGSKA (reference sequence). This CDR3 has 14 residues. CDR3 protein: CSARSVRMNNEAFV. The CDR3 nucleotides are TGCAGTGCTAGATCGGTGAGAATGAACAATGAAGCTTTCGTT.

V is TRBV19 and J is TRBJ2-3; 8 bases match TRBD2. Germline V CDR1 and CDR2: LNHDA, SQIVND (reference sequence). The CDR3 has 15 amino acids. With 4 bases clipped from V and 4 bases from J, the junction kept 7 bases outside the gene matches. The CDR3 region is CASSTGSGEADTQYF. DNA for the CDR3: TGTGCCAGTAGTACGGGTAGCGGGGAGGCAGATACGCAGTATTTT.

This clonotype has a count of ten or more. The CDR3 DNA follows: TGCGCCAGCATGGAAGGACCTGGAAACACCATATATTTT. It codes for CASMEGPGNTIYF. The chain is built from TRBV5-1 and TRBJ1-3; D is unclear. V dropped 6 bases and J dropped 2 bases, with 9 bases sitting between them. The CDR3 loop spans 13 amino acids. From germline, CDR1 is SGHRS and CDR2 YFSETQ.

The chain employs TRBV9 and TRBJ1-4; D not certain. Germline CDR1 is SGDLS and CDR2 is YYNGEE. The CDR3 is made up of 16 amino acids. Trimming left V 1 base short and J 0 bases short, with 10 bases between. CDR3 sequence (DNA): TGTGCCAGCAGCGTAAAGGCCGCTGCAACTAATGAAAAACTGTTTTTT. Amino acids: CASSVKAAATNEKLFF.

The V and J genes are TRBV5-6 and TRBJ2-3, with D tentatively TRBD1 (5 bases). From germline, CDR1 is SGHDT and CDR2 YYEEEE. This CDR3 region has 16 residues. V lost 1 base, J lost 6 bases, and 18 bases lay in between. The CDR3 nucleotides read TGTGCCAGCAGCTTGAGTACAGGTCCGTTAGGGGATACGCAGTATTTT. It translates to CASSLSTGPLGDTQYF.

This clonotype was picked up many times. V and J are TRBV11-2 and TRBJ1-1; no reliable D call. The length of the CDR3 is 14 residues. Per the germline V gene, CDR1 is SGHAT and CDR2 is FQNNGV. Between the trimmed V and J ends, which lost 7 bases and 0 bases, there was a span of 12 bases. DNA for the CDR3: TGTGCCAGCACCCTAACGACTTTGAACACTGAAGCTTTCTTT. It yields the protein CASTLTTLNTEAFF.

The sample holds one count of this clonotype. The CDR3 sequence is CASSHSYEQYV. In nucleotides, the CDR3 is TGTGCCAGCAGTCATTCCTACGAGCAGTACGTC. The chain joins TRBV6-5 to TRBJ2-7; D gene ambiguous. The V gene lost 5 bases and the J gene lost 1 base, with 3 bases spanning the gap. The CDR3 contains 11 residues. Germline V gene lookup returns CDR1 MNHEY and CDR2 SVGAGI.

The chain uses TRBV2 and TRBJ2-7; 7 bases match TRBD1. The CDR3 spans 15 residues. From germline, CDR1 is SNHLY and CDR2 FYNNEI. V lost 0 bases to trimming and J lost 6 bases; unmatched junction nucleotides: 8. The DNA of the CDR3 is TGTGCCAGCAGTGAAGCCTCGACAGGGACGGGCGAGCAGTACTTC. This gives the protein CASSEASTGTGEQYF.

CDR3 region: CATSERGTGGNQPQHF. The CDR3 nucleotides read TGTGCCACCAGTGAGCGGGGGACAGGCGGCAATCAGCCCCAGCATTTT. The J gene is TRBJ1-5, the V gene TRBV24-1; TRBD1 aligns across 8 bases. Unmatched junction bases numbered 6, after V lost 4 bases and J lost 2 bases. CDR1 is KGHDR and CDR2 is SFDVKD in the germline V gene. The CDR3 covers 16 residues.

The V gene is TRBV9, the J gene TRBJ2-7; D may be TRBD1 (6 bases). The CDR3 loop spans 14 amino acids. The V and J ends lost 4 bases and 2 bases respectively, with 13 bases between them. The germline V gene encodes CDR1 SGDLS and CDR2 YYNGEE. CDR3 in DNA: TGTGCCAGCAGCTACAACAGGGTCCCCTACGAGCAGTACTTC. Translation gives CASSYNRVPYEQYF. Looking up the rest from reference TRBV9 and TRBJ2-7 gives the full variable domain: DSGVTQTPKHLITATGQRVTLRCSPRSGDLSVYWYQQSLDQGLQFLIQYYNGEERAKGNILERFSAQQFPDLHSELNLSSLELGDSALYFCASSYNRVPYEQYFGPGTRLTVT.

The gene calls are TRBV24-1 and TRBJ2-2, with 8 bases aligning to TRBD1. The ends lost 3 bases at V and 7 bases at J; junction bases unmatched: 9. The CDR3 is 16 residues long. The germline V gene has CDR1 KGHDR and CDR2 SFDVKD. The CDR3 protein is CATSDAMTGVVGELFF. The CDR3 DNA sequence: TGTGCCACCAGTGATGCGATGACAGGGGTGGTCGGGGAGCTGTTTTTT.

This clonotype appeared many times. The chain links TRBV20-1 to TRBJ2-1; D is possibly TRBD2 (6 bases). Germline lookup yields CDR1 DFQATT and CDR2 SNEGSKA (reference sequence). This CDR3 has 13 amino acids. V was clipped by 3 bases and J by 7 bases, with 13 bases between them. The CDR3, as DNA: TGCAGTGCTAGTGGTCTAGCGATGAATGAGCAGTTCTTC. This gives the protein CSASGLAMNEQFF.

This clonotype has only a few counts. This chain connects TRBV12-3 or TRBV12-4 to TRBJ2-6, with TRBD1 matching over 7 bases. CDR3 length equals 17 residues. With V trimmed by 2 bases and J by 0 bases, 4 bases remained unmatched. The CDR3, as DNA: TGTGCCAGCAGTTTACAAGGACAGGTCTCTGGGGCCAACGTCCTGACTTTC. It encodes CASSLQGQVSGANVLTF.